Below are 30 T cell receptor beta chains sequenced from a single sample in a study of T cell changes during pregnancy in multiple sclerosis. The assay was immunoSEQ multiplex PCR, and TCRdb's table has in-frame clones only and misses some. The profile shows about 41,000 clones, about nine tenths of them singletons. The material was CD4+ T cells from peripheral blood mononuclear cells, obtained in the first trimester of pregnancy. These receptors originate from a female donor with multiple sclerosis, enrolled in a pregnancy study.

The J gene is TRBJ1-4, the V gene TRBV4-1; 10 positions match TRBD1. The CDR3 is 16 amino acids. Germline V gene sequence: CDR1 MGHRA, CDR2 YSYEKL. V lost 3 bases, J lost 6 bases, and 7 bases stayed unmatched. DNA of the CDR3: TGCGCCAGCAGCCATCTCCCGGGACAGGGGTATGAAAAACTGTTTTTT. This translates into CASSHLPGQGYEKLFF.

This clone showed up just once. The chain carries TRBV29-1 and TRBJ2-5; weak D call: TRBD2 (5 bases). Germline CDR1 is SQVTM and CDR2 is ANQGSEA. The CDR3 is made up of 12 amino acids. V was shortened by 6 bases and J by 1 base, with 9 bases between the two germline ends. The CDR3 nucleotides read TGCAGCGTCCGGACTGGCCAAGAGACCCAGTACTTC. It yields the protein CSVRTGQETQYF.

The chain links TRBV2 to TRBJ2-3, with a tentative D call TRBD2 (6 bases). Trimming removed 3 bases at V and 4 bases at J, with 11 bases between. The CDR3 is 14 residues long. CDR1 SNHLY and CDR2 FYNNEI come from the germline V gene. This CDR3 is CASSEGGGADTQYF. The CDR3 nucleotides read TGTGCCAGCAGTGAGGGGGGAGGTGCAGATACGCAGTATTTT.

CDR3 region: CASSLVGGGRETQYF. The CDR3 bases are TGTGCCAGCAGCTTGGTAGGAGGAGGGCGGGAGACCCAGTACTTC. The V call is TRBV11-2, the J call TRBJ2-5, with D tentatively TRBD2 (6 bases). This CDR3 is built from 15 residues. The germline gives CDR1 SGHAT, CDR2 FQNNGV. Trimming pared 3 bases from V and 5 bases from J, leaving 16 bases between. Full variable domain (remainder filled in from reference TRBV11-2 and TRBJ2-5): EAGVAQSPRYKIIEKRQSVAFWCNPISGHATLYWYQQILGQGPKLLIQFQNNGVVDDSQLPKDRFSAERLKGVDSTLKIQPAKLEDSAVYLCASSLVGGGRETQYFGPGTRLLVL.

This sequence joins TRBV9 and TRBJ2-1, with 14 bases fitting TRBD2. The germline CDR1 and CDR2 sequences are SGDLS and YYNGEE. V lost 3 bases and J lost 6; bases outside the gene matches: 14. CDR3 size: 19 residues. The chain's CDR3 is CASSAGFPGLAGAGNEQFF. CDR3 bases: TGTGCCAGCAGCGCAGGTTTCCCGGGACTAGCGGGAGCTGGCAATGAGCAGTTCTTC.

The gene calls are TRBV4-3 and TRBJ1-3, with unresolved D. V shed 1 base and J shed 0 bases, with 13 bases lying between them. The CDR3 has 17 residues. Germline CDR1 is LGHNA and CDR2 is YSLEER. The CDR3 region is CASSQVRAGSSGNTIYF. CDR3 nucleotides: TGCGCCAGCAGCCAAGTCCGGGCGGGGAGCTCTGGAAACACCATATATTTT.

V is TRBV19 and J is TRBJ2-5, with 10 bases that match TRBD2. The germline V gene encodes CDR1 LNHDA and CDR2 SQIVND (reference sequence). The CDR3 length is 14 residues. Trimming took 7 bases from V and 5 from J; bases not matched to a gene: 7. The CDR3 loop reads CASTPGTSDETQYF. The DNA for the CDR3 is TGTGCCAGTACCCCGGGGACTAGCGATGAGACCCAGTACTTC.

This clone has just a few counts. The J gene is TRBJ2-3, the V gene TRBV25-1; possibly TRBD1 for D (6 bases). The CDR3 runs 12 residues. Germline loops: CDR1 MGHDK, CDR2 SYGVNS. V dropped 9 bases and J dropped 6 bases, with 13 bases sitting between them. The CDR3, as DNA: TGTGCCAGTTTACAGGGTCGGGATACGCAGTATTTT. Encoded protein: CASLQGRDTQYF.

This clone has only one observation. The J gene is TRBJ2-7, the V gene TRBV5-4; 7 bases line up with TRBD1. V shed 4 bases and J 1 base; nucleotides not matched to a gene: 8. The CDR3 has 15 residues. Per the germline V gene, CDR1 is SGHNT and CDR2 is YYREEE (reference sequence). CDR3 DNA: TGTGCCAGCAGCATCGGGACAGCGCTTTCCTACGAGCAGTACTTC. This codes for CASSIGTALSYEQYF.

The chain combines TRBV14 with TRBJ2-2, with 10 nucleotides matching TRBD1. Germline V gives CDR1 SGHDN, CDR2 FVKESK. V was pared by 5 bases and J by 5 bases, with 5 bases of the junction left unmatched. This CDR3 has 15 amino acids. CDR3 loop: CASSKRTGGTGELFF. The CDR3 region has the DNA TGTGCCAGCAGCAAACGGACAGGGGGGACCGGGGAGCTGTTTTTT.

This chain uses TRBV10-3 with TRBJ1-2, with unresolved D. The ends were cut back, 6 bases at V and 1 base at J, with 15 bases in the middle. Germline V gene sequence: CDR1 ENHRY, CDR2 SYGVKD. This CDR3 has 15 residues. The CDR3 nucleotides read TGTGCCATCAGCCCCGGGAGGGCGATTAACTATGGCTACACCTTC. This codes for CAISPGRAINYGYTF.

The chain combines TRBV10-3 with TRBJ1-3; D is unclear. Germline V lookup: CDR1 ENHRY, CDR2 SYGVKD. V was clipped by 10 bases and J by 0 bases, with 13 bases between them. CDR3 length equals 14 residues. DNA for the CDR3: TGTGCCACCGGAGAACCAAACTCTGGAAACACCATATATTTT. Translating gives CATGEPNSGNTIYF.

Only a few counts were recorded for this clone. The rearrangement links TRBV30 to TRBJ2-5; no reliable D call. This CDR3 has 11 amino acids. Germline CDR1 GTSNPN, CDR2 SVGIG (reference sequence). With 3 bases removed from V and 3 bases from J, the gap between germline ends came to 5 bases. The DNA for the CDR3 is TGTGCCTGGAGCAGTAAAGAGACCCAGTACTTC. Protein sequence: CAWSSKETQYF.

The chain is built from TRBV28 and TRBJ1-5; TRBD1 matches 8 bases. After removal of 3 bases from V and 1 base from J, the junction contained 8 bases not matched to a gene. This CDR3 is built from 17 residues. Germline CDR1 MDHEN, CDR2 SYDVKM. The CDR3 DNA is TGTGCCAGCAGTTTTAGGGGCAGGGGGCGCAGCAATCAGCCCCAGCATTTT. Protein sequence: CASSFRGRGRSNQPQHF.

This clone appeared once. The rearrangement uses TRBV6-6 and TRBJ1-5; 11 bases align to TRBD1. Per germline, CDR1 MNHNY and CDR2 SVGAGI (reference sequence). There are 15 residues in the CDR3. J gave up 7 bases and V 5 bases, and 7 bases lay outside the gene matches. The CDR3 DNA reads TGTGCCAGCAGTCGGACGGGACAGGGGGGACAGCCCCAGCATTTT. Translated: CASSRTGQGGQPQHF.

This clone was seen many times. The chain joins TRBV4-3 to TRBJ1-1; D is unresolved. Trimming shortened V by 4 bases and J by 4 bases, and 10 bases separated the two germline ends. The CDR3 has 13 residues. Germline V CDR1 and CDR2: LGHNA, YSLEER. The chain's CDR3 is CASSLVPSTEAFF. The CDR3 DNA reads as TGCGCCAGCAGCCTCGTCCCGAGCACTGAAGCTTTCTTT.

The J gene is TRBJ2-1, the V gene TRBV12-5; 8 bases align to TRBD2. Germline loops: CDR1 LGHNT, CDR2 FRNRAP. After removal of 2 bases from V and 3 bases from J, the junction contained 0 bases not matched to a gene. This CDR3 is built from 14 residues. The CDR3 here is CASGLREGYNEQFF. The CDR3 DNA follows: TGTGCTAGTGGTTTGCGGGAGGGCTACAATGAGCAGTTCTTC.

J is TRBJ2-2 and V is TRBV18; a weak D match, TRBD1 (6 bases). Trimming removed 5 bases from V and 4 bases from J, with 8 bases in between. Germline values: CDR1 KGHSH, CDR2 LQKENI. This CDR3 is 13 amino acids long. CDR3 loop: CASSEQGTGELFF. The CDR3 nucleotides are TGTGCCAGCTCAGAACAGGGCACCGGGGAGCTGTTTTTT.

The DNA for the CDR3 is TGCGCCAGCAGCCTTTCGACAGGGCGCACCGGGGAGCTGTTTTTT. This gives the protein CASSLSTGRTGELFF. The chain employs TRBV4-3 and TRBJ2-2; TRBD1 aligns across 7 bases. V shed 4 bases and J 4 bases; nucleotides not matched to a gene: 6. The CDR3 covers 15 residues. Germline V gene data show CDR1 as LGHNA and CDR2 as YSLEER.

V and J are TRBV29-1 and TRBJ2-1; 11 bases agree with TRBD2. Germline V gene lookup returns CDR1 SQVTM and CDR2 ANQGSEA. Trimming removed 2 bases from V and 0 bases from J; junction bases left unmatched: 3. The CDR3 is made up of 16 amino acids. This CDR3 is CSVERGTSGSYNEQFF. The CDR3 region has the DNA TGCAGCGTTGAAAGAGGGACTAGCGGCTCCTACAATGAGCAGTTCTTC.

This chain joins TRBV4-1 and TRBJ2-1, with 10 bases lining up with TRBD2. Trimming at V came to 3 bases and at J to 5 bases, leaving 7 bases not matched to a gene. CDR1 is MGHRA, CDR2 YSYEKL, per germline. The CDR3 spans 16 residues. Here the CDR3 DNA reads TGCGCCAGCAGCCAGCCGGGACTAGCGAACCACAATGAGCAGTTCTTC. Its translation: CASSQPGLANHNEQFF.

The J gene is TRBJ2-5, the V gene TRBV5-5, with a tentative D call TRBD2 (6 bases). Germline loops: CDR1 SGHKS, CDR2 YYEKEE (reference sequence). The CDR3 covers 15 residues. V was cut by 6 bases and J by 5 bases, with 20 bases left in between. The CDR3 nucleotides are TGTGCCAGCAATCCGGGGGTAGGTTTACGTGAGACCCAGTACTTC. It codes for CASNPGVGLRETQYF. The whole variable domain, filled in from reference TRBV5-5 and TRBJ2-5, reads DAGVTQSPTHLIKTRGQQVTLRCSPISGHKSVSWYQQVLGQGPQFIFQYYEKEERGRGNFPDRFSARQFPNYSSELNVNALLLGDSALYLCASNPGVGLRETQYFGPGTRLLVL.

This chain links TRBV18 with TRBJ2-7; 8 bases line up with TRBD1. This CDR3 has 15 amino acids. V was clipped by 4 bases and J by 4 bases; unmatched bases: 9. The V gene's germline CDR1 is KGHSH and CDR2 LQKENI. CDR3 bases: TGTGCCAGCTCACAACTACAGGGGGAAAGGTACGAGCAGTACTTC. It codes for CASSQLQGERYEQYF.

The chain couples TRBV19 to TRBJ2-7; 8 positions match TRBD1. V lost 6 bases to trimming and J lost 2 bases; unmatched junction nucleotides: 6. The CDR3 has 14 amino acids. From germline, CDR1 is LNHDA and CDR2 SQIVND (reference sequence). The CDR3 coding sequence is TGTGCCAGTAGCCGACAGGGGACCACCTACGAGCAGTACTTC. Its translation is CASSRQGTTYEQYF.

The chain uses TRBV2 and TRBJ1-4, with a tentative D call TRBD1 (6 bases). CDR3 length equals 15 residues. Germline V lookup: CDR1 SNHLY, CDR2 FYNNEI. V lost 6 bases, J lost 0 bases, and 11 bases lay in between. The CDR3 DNA follows: TGTGCCAGCAGAGGTTACAGGGCAACTAATGAAAAACTGTTTTTT. Amino acids: CASRGYRATNEKLFF.

The chain links TRBV7-2 to TRBJ2-7, with D possibly matching TRBD2 (6 bases). This CDR3 is 14 amino acids long. V lost 5 bases to trimming and J lost 5 bases, with 16 bases between them. CDR1 is SGHTA, CDR2 FQGNSA, per germline. CDR3 sequence: CASSLPWGVDEQYF. Here the CDR3 DNA reads TGTGCCAGCAGCCTGCCGTGGGGGGTGGACGAGCAGTACTTC.

The chain is built from TRBV7-2 and TRBJ2-7; 8 bases are a match to TRBD2. This CDR3 comprises 15 residues. V dropped 3 bases and J dropped 6; count of bases not matched to a gene: 10. The germline V gene has CDR1 SGHTA and CDR2 FQGNSA. The CDR3: CASSFREGHPSEQYF. CDR3 coding DNA: TGTGCCAGCAGCTTCCGGGAGGGACATCCCTCCGAGCAGTACTTC.

This chain uses TRBV5-8 with TRBJ2-5; D remains unclear. The CDR3 is made up of 12 amino acids. Germline-derived CDR1 and CDR2 are SGHTS and YDEGEE. Trimming shortened V by 2 bases and J by 5 bases, and 7 bases separated the two germline ends. CDR3 nucleotide sequence: TGTGCCAGCAGCTTAGTGGGCGAGACCCAGTACTTC. It encodes CASSLVGETQYF.

This chain links TRBV19 with TRBJ1-5, with D maybe TRBD1 (6 bases). Trimming pared 4 bases from V and 0 bases from J, leaving 16 bases between. Per the germline V gene, CDR1 is LNHDA and CDR2 is SQIVND (reference sequence). The CDR3 is 17 residues long. The CDR3 nucleotides read TGTGCCAGTAGTACACCCATGACAGGATATAGCAATCAGCCCCAGCATTTT. Amino acid sequence: CASSTPMTGYSNQPQHF.

The chain couples TRBV7-2 to TRBJ1-2; TRBD1 matches 7 bases. V was clipped by 1 base and J by 9 bases; unmatched bases: 2. This CDR3 has 12 amino acids. Per the germline V gene, CDR1 is SGHTA and CDR2 is FQGNSA. Here the CDR3 reads CASSLVDRSYTF. DNA of the CDR3: TGTGCCAGCAGCTTAGTGGACAGGAGCTACACCTTC.